The next 28 T cell receptor beta chains were all read from a single sample in a study of shared clonotypes between healthy human individuals. Profiling relied on immunoSEQ multiplex PCR, and the TCRdb table lists in-frame clones only, not all of them. Of 600,000 to 800,000 clones listed, just under 75% were seen once; the top ten hold around 1.8%. Sequenced input: memory CD4+ T cells sorted from blood. Described subset: CD45RA-negative fraction. These receptor sequences come from a young woman in good health.

This clone was seen a single time. The chain joins TRBV7-2 to TRBJ1-5; no reliable D call. Germline V CDR1 and CDR2: SGHTA, FQGNSA. Trimming took 1 base from V and 0 from J, leaving 7 bases between them. The CDR3 has 15 amino acids. CDR3: CASSLGSYSNQPQHF. The CDR3 nucleotides read TGTGCCAGCAGCTTAGGTAGTTATAGCAATCAGCCCCAGCATTTT.

This clone was recorded a few times. The J gene is TRBJ1-1, the V gene TRBV6-6, with D possibly TRBD1 on 5 matching bases. The CDR3 is made up of 14 amino acids. V lost 6 bases, J lost 5 bases, and 16 bases lay in between. From germline, CDR1 is MNHNY and CDR2 SVGAGI (reference sequence). DNA of the CDR3: TGTGCCAGCAGACCGGGCCGGGGGTTTACTGAAGCTTTCTTT. This sequence encodes CASRPGRGFTEAFF.

The gene calls are TRBV10-2 and TRBJ2-5; D is unclear. The CDR3 runs to 13 residues. Germline assignment: CDR1 WSHSY and CDR2 SAAADI. The ends were cut back, 5 bases at V and 1 base at J, with 8 bases in the middle. The CDR3 DNA reads as TGCGCCAGCAGTCAAGTTCTCCAAGAGACCCAGTACTTC. Residues: CASSQVLQETQYF.

V and J are TRBV7-3 and TRBJ2-2; the match to TRBD2 covers 7 bases. V shed 5 bases and J 5 bases; nucleotides not matched to a gene: 17. Germline V CDR1 and CDR2: SGHTA, FQGTGA. CDR3 length: 18 amino acids. The CDR3 protein is CASSPLAELPSGTGELFF. DNA of the CDR3: TGTGCCAGCAGCCCCCTAGCGGAGTTACCCTCAGGTACCGGGGAGCTGTTTTTT.

The chain has TRBV5-1 and TRBJ2-2; 8 bases agree with TRBD1. Trimming cost V 1 base and J 5 bases; bases outside gene matches: 4. Germline CDR1 and CDR2: SGHRS and YFSETQ. This CDR3 has 15 residues. Here the CDR3 reads CASSLWTGRTGELFF. In nucleotides, the CDR3 is TGCGCCAGCAGCTTGTGGACAGGGAGGACCGGGGAGCTGTTTTTT.

This rearrangement joins TRBV4-1 to TRBJ2-1, with TRBD2 matching 15 bases. There are 16 residues in the CDR3. The V gene end was trimmed by 2 bases and the J gene end by 10 bases; junction bases not matched to a gene: 6. Germline V CDR1 and CDR2: MGHRA, YSYEKL. The CDR3: CASSQNPGLAGGEQFF. The CDR3 region has the DNA TGCGCCAGCAGCCAAAACCCCGGACTAGCGGGAGGGGAGCAGTTCTTC.

In DNA, the CDR3 is TGTGCCAGCAGAATTTACAATTCCTACAATGAGCAGTTCTTC. It codes for CASRIYNSYNEQFF. This sequence joins TRBV27 and TRBJ2-1, with unresolved D. CDR1 is MNHEY, CDR2 SMNVEV, per germline (reference sequence). The V end lost 6 bases, the J end lost 1 base, and 10 bases lay between the germline ends. The CDR3 totals 14 residues.

The CDR3 protein is CATQSGSGETQYF. CDR3 in DNA: TGTGCCACCCAGAGCGGGAGTGGAGAGACCCAGTACTTC. The J gene is TRBJ2-5, the V gene TRBV28; 8 nucleotides match TRBD2. Germline lookup yields CDR1 MDHEN and CDR2 SYDVKM. V trimming: 10 bases; J trimming: 4 bases; junction bases outside the gene matches: 8. The CDR3 is made up of 13 amino acids.

This clone has at least ten counts. This chain joins TRBV5-5 and TRBJ2-7, with a possible D match to TRBD2 (5 bases). Germline V gives CDR1 SGHKS, CDR2 YYEKEE (reference sequence). V was clipped by 4 bases and J by 5 bases, with 25 bases between them. The CDR3 is made up of 17 amino acids. CDR3 in amino acids: CASSLDSQLRRSDEQYF. Here the CDR3 DNA reads TGTGCCAGCAGCCTGGACTCCCAGCTGCGCCGCTCGGACGAGCAGTACTTC.

This clone was found many times. V gene TRBV18 combines with J gene TRBJ1-2, with TRBD1 identical over 9 bases. The CDR3 extends over 14 amino acids. The V segment lost 2 bases and the J segment 6 bases; nucleotides outside the gene matches: 4. Germline V gives CDR1 KGHSH, CDR2 LQKENI. CDR3 in DNA: TGTGCCAGCTCACCAAACAGGGGGCCTGATGGCTACACCTTC. Translation gives CASSPNRGPDGYTF.

The rearrangement joins TRBV7-8 to TRBJ1-1, with D tentatively TRBD1 (5 bases). The CDR3 totals 12 residues. Trimming pared 2 bases from V and 8 bases from J, leaving 9 bases between. Per germline, CDR1 SGHVS and CDR2 FQNEAQ. In DNA, the CDR3 is TGTGCCAGCAGCTTAACGGGGCAGGAAGCTTTCTTT. This codes for CASSLTGQEAFF.

The rearrangement uses TRBV13 and TRBJ2-7; D uncertain. CDR1 PRHDT and CDR2 FYEKMQ come from the germline V gene (reference sequence). Trimming removed 5 bases from V and 3 bases from J, with 11 bases in between. This CDR3 has 13 residues. CDR3 nucleotide sequence: TGTGCCAGCAGCGCCACACTTGACTACGAGCAGTACTTC. It encodes CASSATLDYEQYF.

This clone occurred a few times. The chain is built from TRBV4-1 and TRBJ2-3; 10 positions match TRBD1. The CDR3 length is 15 residues. Germline V gene data show CDR1 as MGHRA and CDR2 as YSYEKL. Trimming removed 4 bases from V and 2 bases from J; junction bases left unmatched: 3. CDR3 bases: TGCGCCAGCAGCCCGGACAGGGGGAACACAGATACGCAGTATTTT. It translates to CASSPDRGNTDTQYF.

The CDR3 DNA follows: TGTGCCAGCAGCCAAGCCCTTGCGGCTCGGAGCTCCTACAATGAGCAGTTCTTC. Translating it yields CASSQALAARSSYNEQFF. The V gene is TRBV4-2, the J gene TRBJ2-1; D is unclear. Germline V gene sequence: CDR1 LGHNA, CDR2 YNFKEQ. This CDR3 spans 18 amino acids. The V gene lost 1 base and the J gene lost 0 bases, with 16 bases spanning the gap.

The sample holds a few counts of this clone. The genes are TRBV7-2 and TRBJ2-7; D possibly corresponds to TRBD2 (7 bases). CDR1 SGHTA and CDR2 FQGNSA come from the germline V gene. There are 18 residues in the CDR3. Trimming pared 1 base from V and 4 bases from J, leaving 23 bases between. The chain's CDR3 is CASSLGGYKGRGLYEQYF. The DNA of the CDR3 is TGTGCCAGCAGCTTAGGAGGGTACAAGGGGCGGGGGCTGTACGAGCAGTACTTC.

This clone appeared a single time. The chain combines TRBV5-1 with TRBJ2-2, with 10 bases lining up with TRBD2. This CDR3 has 17 residues. Germline CDR1 reads SGHRS; CDR2 reads YFSETQ. With V trimmed by 0 bases and J by 1 base, 3 bases remained unmatched. CDR3 coding DNA: TGCGCCAGCAGCTTGGCAACTAGCGGGGTGAACACCGGGGAGCTGTTTTTT. Protein sequence: CASSLATSGVNTGELFF.

Comments on this clone: A read error is possible here, since a much larger clone lies one base away. The same CDR3 can be traced to other DNA sequences in this sample. The chain employs TRBV28 and TRBJ2-6; D is ambiguous. This CDR3 has 12 residues. Germline CDR1 and CDR2: MDHEN and SYDVKM. V was cut by 6 bases and J by 2 bases, with 2 bases left in between. This CDR3 is CASRAGANVLTF. The DNA of the CDR3 is TGTGCCAGCAGAGCTGGGGCCAACGTCCTGACTTTC.

For this clone: The identical CDR3 is also encoded by other nucleotide sequences in the sample. The J gene is TRBJ1-5, the V gene TRBV27; D is unresolved. V lost 8 bases, J lost 1 base, and 6 bases lay in between. Germline values: CDR1 MNHEY, CDR2 SMNVEV (reference sequence). CDR3 length equals 12 residues. DNA of the CDR3: TGTGCCAGCCGGACGAGCAATCAGCCCCAGCATTTT. Translating gives CASRTSNQPQHF.

This chain joins TRBV6-6 and TRBJ2-7, with TRBD1 matching 9 bases. The CDR3 loop spans 13 amino acids. V lost 5 bases, J lost 2 bases, and 1 base stayed unmatched. Germline loops: CDR1 MNHNY, CDR2 SVGAGI (reference sequence). The CDR3 spells CASSDRGAYEQYF. The CDR3 nucleotides are TGTGCCAGCAGTGACAGGGGGGCCTACGAGCAGTACTTC.

The V and J genes are TRBV5-4 and TRBJ2-3, with D hard to call. Per germline, CDR1 SGHNT and CDR2 YYREEE (reference sequence). Trimming took 2 bases from V and 3 from J, leaving 7 bases between them. The CDR3 extends over 13 amino acids. CDR3 sequence (DNA): TGTGCCAGCAGCTTAAGAGGAACAGATACGCAGTATTTT. It codes for CASSLRGTDTQYF.

This clone has more than one count but fewer than ten. The chain joins TRBV29-1 to TRBJ1-3, with D maybe TRBD1 (6 bases). The CDR3 sequence is 13 residues long. The germline V gene has CDR1 SQVTM and CDR2 ANQGSEA. The V and J ends lost 7 bases and 3 bases respectively, with 13 bases between them. The CDR3 sequence is CSGSMTGGNTIYF. For the CDR3, the DNA is TGCAGCGGGTCGATGACAGGTGGAAACACCATATATTTT.

V gene TRBV5-1 combines with J gene TRBJ2-2; 14 nucleotides line up with TRBD2. The CDR3 length is 16 residues. The V gene's germline CDR1 is SGHRS and CDR2 YFSETQ. V shed 6 bases, J shed 10 bases, and the junction held 11 bases outside the gene matches. As DNA, the CDR3 is TGCGCCAGCACCCTTGTGGGGACTAGCGGGAGTTCGGAGCTGTTTTTT. It encodes CASTLVGTSGSSELFF.

J is TRBJ2-3 and V is TRBV30; 10 nucleotides agree with TRBD1. Trimming cost V 7 bases and J 1 base; bases outside gene matches: 8. Germline values: CDR1 GTSNPN, CDR2 SVGIG (reference sequence). This CDR3 contains 15 residues. The CDR3 protein is CALGTGATGTDTQYF. CDR3 in DNA: TGTGCCTTAGGGACAGGGGCGACCGGCACAGATACGCAGTATTTT.

J is TRBJ1-4 and V is TRBV6-5; 8 bases align to TRBD1. CDR3 size: 16 residues. The V gene end was trimmed by 4 bases and the J gene end by 6 bases; junction bases not matched to a gene: 10. The V gene's germline CDR1 is MNHEY and CDR2 SVGAGI. The CDR3 bases are TGTGCCAGCAGTTGGGGCACGGGCAGGGGGCATGAAAAACTGTTTTTT. Encoded protein: CASSWGTGRGHEKLFF.

The V and J genes are TRBV19 and TRBJ2-1; 7 positions agree with TRBD2. This CDR3 has 16 residues. CDR1 and CDR2 (germline): LNHDA, SQIVND (reference sequence). V gave up 8 bases and J gave up 0 bases; unmatched junction bases: 10. CDR3 residues: CASGRIGGSSYNEQFF. CDR3 nucleotide sequence: TGTGCCAGTGGGAGAATTGGCGGGAGCTCCTACAATGAGCAGTTCTTC.

The chain's CDR3 is CASSSPGPLNGYTF. The DNA of the CDR3 is TGTGCCAGCAGCTCTCCAGGCCCCCTAAATGGCTACACCTTC. This chain uses TRBV7-2 with TRBJ1-2; D gene unclear. Per the germline V gene, CDR1 is SGHTA and CDR2 is FQGNSA. The CDR3 runs to 14 residues. V shed 4 bases and J shed 6 bases, with 15 bases lying between them.

This clone was counted a single time. The DNA is left out, because the CDR3 cannot be placed on it with certainty; the CDR3 is given as TCRdb lists it. CDR3: CASRSREQGRYVCGTASYEQYF. The chain carries TRBV12-2 and TRBJ2-7; the table's D call TRBD1 went unverified against the DNA. TRBV12-2 is given as a pseudogene. The CDR3 length equals 22 residues, ends included.

The chain is built from TRBV27 and TRBJ2-5, with 7 nucleotides matching TRBD1. The germline V gene has CDR1 MNHEY and CDR2 SMNVEV (reference sequence). This CDR3 is 17 amino acids long. The ends lost 3 bases at V and 4 bases at J; junction bases unmatched: 14. DNA of the CDR3: TGTGCCAGCAGTTTTAAGGGGCGAGGGGGCGCGGGAGAGACCCAGTACTTC. Translating gives CASSFKGRGGAGETQYF.